This T cell receptor beta chain comes out of a study of CD8+ T cells in alopecia areata. As for treatment: oral pan-JAK inhibitor, 5-10 mg twice daily. Germline trimming cut 0 bases from V and 10 bases from J; bases unmatched to any gene: 7. There are 14 residues in the CDR3. Germline CDR1 is GTSNPN and CDR2 is SVGIG (reference sequence). This clone was seen a handful of times. Extraction and reverse transcription of RNA yielded cDNA as the sequencing template. The assay was immunoSEQ multiplex PCR, and TCRdb's table has in-frame clones only and misses some. The sample yields approximately 150,000 clones, roughly 86% seen once.

The chain carries TRBV30 and TRBJ2-1; 9 bases are shared with TRBD2. The starting material was CD8+ T cells sorted from blood, obtained at week 4, from a patient treated with tofacitinib. The receptor was derived from a human donor with alopecia areata. CDR3 DNA: TGTGCCTGGAGTGTAAGCCTAGCGGGGTACGAGCAGTTCTTC. Encoded protein: CAWSVSLAGYEQFF.